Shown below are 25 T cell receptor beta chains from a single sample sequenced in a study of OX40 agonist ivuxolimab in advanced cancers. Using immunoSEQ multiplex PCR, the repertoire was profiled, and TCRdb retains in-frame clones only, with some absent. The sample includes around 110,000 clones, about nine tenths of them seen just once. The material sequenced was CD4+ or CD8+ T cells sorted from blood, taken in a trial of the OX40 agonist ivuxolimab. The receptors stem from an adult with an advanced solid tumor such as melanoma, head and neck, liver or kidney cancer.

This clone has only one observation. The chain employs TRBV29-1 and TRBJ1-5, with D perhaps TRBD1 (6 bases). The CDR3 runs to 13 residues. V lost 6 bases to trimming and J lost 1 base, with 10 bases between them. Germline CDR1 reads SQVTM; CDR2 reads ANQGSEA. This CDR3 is CSVQGVSNQPQHF. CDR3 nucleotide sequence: TGCAGCGTACAGGGTGTCAGCAATCAGCCCCAGCATTTT.

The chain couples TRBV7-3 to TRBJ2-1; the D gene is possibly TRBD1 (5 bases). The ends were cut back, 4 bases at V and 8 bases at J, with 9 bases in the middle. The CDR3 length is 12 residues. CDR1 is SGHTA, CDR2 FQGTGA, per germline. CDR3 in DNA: TGTGCCAGCAGCTCCCAGGGCGATGAGCAGTTCTTC. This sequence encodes CASSSQGDEQFF.

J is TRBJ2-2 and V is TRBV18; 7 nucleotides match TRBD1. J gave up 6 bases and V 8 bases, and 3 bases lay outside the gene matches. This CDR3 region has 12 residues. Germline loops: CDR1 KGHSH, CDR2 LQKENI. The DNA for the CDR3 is TGTGCCAGCACAACAGGGGCCGGGGAGCTGTTTTTT. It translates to CASTTGAGELFF.

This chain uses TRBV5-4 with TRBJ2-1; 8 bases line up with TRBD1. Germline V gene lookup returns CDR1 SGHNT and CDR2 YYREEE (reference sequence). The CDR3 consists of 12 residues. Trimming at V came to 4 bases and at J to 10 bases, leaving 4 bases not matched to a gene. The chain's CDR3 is CASSPRDREQFF. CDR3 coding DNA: TGTGCCAGCAGCCCGAGGGACAGGGAGCAGTTCTTC.

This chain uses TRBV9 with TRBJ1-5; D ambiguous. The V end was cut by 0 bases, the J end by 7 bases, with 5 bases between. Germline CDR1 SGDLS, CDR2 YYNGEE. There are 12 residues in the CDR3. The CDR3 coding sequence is TGTGCCAGCAGCGTAGGTTCCCAGCCCCAGCATTTT. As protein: CASSVGSQPQHF.

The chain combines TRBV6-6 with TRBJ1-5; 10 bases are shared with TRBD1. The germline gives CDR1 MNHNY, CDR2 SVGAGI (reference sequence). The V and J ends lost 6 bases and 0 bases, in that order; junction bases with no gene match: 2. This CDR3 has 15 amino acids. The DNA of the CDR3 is TGTGCCAGCAGGGACAGGGGGAATAGCAATCAGCCCCAGCATTTT. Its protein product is CASRDRGNSNQPQHF.

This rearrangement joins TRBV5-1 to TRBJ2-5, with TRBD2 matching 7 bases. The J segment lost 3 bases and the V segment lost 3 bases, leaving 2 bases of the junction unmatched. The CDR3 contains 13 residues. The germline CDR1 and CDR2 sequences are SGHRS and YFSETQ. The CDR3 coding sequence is TGCGCCAGCAGCTGGACTAGGGAAGAGACCCAGTACTTC. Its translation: CASSWTREETQYF.

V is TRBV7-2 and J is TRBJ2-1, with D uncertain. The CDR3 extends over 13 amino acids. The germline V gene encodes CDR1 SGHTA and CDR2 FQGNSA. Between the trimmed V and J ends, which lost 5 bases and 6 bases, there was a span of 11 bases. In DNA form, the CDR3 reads TGTGCCAGCAGCCGTACTATACCCAATGAGCAGTTCTTC. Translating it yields CASSRTIPNEQFF.

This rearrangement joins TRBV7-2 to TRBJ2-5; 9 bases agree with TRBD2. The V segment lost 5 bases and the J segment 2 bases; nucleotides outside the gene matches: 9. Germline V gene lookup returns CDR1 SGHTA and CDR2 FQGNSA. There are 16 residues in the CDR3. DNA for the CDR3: TGTGCCAGCAGCCCCTGGGGGCGGGGGGGGCAAGAGACCCAGTACTTC. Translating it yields CASSPWGRGGQETQYF.

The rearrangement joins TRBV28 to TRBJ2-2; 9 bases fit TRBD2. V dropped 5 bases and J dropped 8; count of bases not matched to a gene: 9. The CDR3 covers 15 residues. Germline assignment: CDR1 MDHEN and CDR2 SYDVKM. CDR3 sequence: CASSRRGTSIGELFF. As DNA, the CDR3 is TGTGCCAGCAGTCGAAGAGGGACTAGCATAGGGGAGCTGTTTTTT.

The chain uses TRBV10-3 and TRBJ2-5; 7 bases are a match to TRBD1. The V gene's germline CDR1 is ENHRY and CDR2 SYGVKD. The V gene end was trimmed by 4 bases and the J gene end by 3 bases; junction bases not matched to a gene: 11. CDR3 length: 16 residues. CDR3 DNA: TGTGCCATCAGTGGGGGGCCGGGACAGACCGAAGAGACCCAGTACTTC. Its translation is CAISGGPGQTEETQYF.

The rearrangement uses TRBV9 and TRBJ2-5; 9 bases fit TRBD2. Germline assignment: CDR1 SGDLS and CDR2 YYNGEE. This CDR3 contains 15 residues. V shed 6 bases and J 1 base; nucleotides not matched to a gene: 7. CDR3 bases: TGTGCCAGCACTAGCGGGGTGGGGATCCAAGAGACCCAGTACTTC. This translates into CASTSGVGIQETQYF.

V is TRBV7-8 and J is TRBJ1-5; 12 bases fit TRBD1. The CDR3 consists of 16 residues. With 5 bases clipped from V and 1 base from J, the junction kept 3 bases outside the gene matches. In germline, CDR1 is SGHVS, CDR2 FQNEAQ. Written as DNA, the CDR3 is TGTGCCAGCAGCGGGACAGGGGGCTTGAGCAATCAGCCCCAGCATTTT. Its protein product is CASSGTGGLSNQPQHF.

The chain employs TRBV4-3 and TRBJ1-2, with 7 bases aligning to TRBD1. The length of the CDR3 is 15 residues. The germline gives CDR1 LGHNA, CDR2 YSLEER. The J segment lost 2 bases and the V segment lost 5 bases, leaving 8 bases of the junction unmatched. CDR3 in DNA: TGCGCCAGCAGCGAGGGACAGACCCTGAACTATGGCTACACCTTC. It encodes CASSEGQTLNYGYTF.

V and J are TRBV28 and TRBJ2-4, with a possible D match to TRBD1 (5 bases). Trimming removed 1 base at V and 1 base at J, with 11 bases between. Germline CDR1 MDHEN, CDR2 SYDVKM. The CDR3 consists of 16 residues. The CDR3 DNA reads TGTGCCAGCAGTTTATCCCAGGGTTGGGCCAAAAACATTCAGTACTTC. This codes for CASSLSQGWAKNIQYF.

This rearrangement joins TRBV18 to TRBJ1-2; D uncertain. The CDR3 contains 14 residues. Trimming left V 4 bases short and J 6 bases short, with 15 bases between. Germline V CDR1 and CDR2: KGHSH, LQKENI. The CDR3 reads CASSRENPQNGYTF. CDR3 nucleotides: TGTGCCAGCTCACGTGAGAACCCTCAAAATGGCTACACCTTC.

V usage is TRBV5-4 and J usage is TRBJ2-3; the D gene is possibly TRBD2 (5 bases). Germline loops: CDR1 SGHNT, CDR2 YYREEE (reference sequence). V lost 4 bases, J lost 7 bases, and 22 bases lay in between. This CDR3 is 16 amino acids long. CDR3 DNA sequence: TGTGCCAGCAGCGCAACTGGACTTTCCTCTGTGCATACGCAGTATTTT. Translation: CASSATGLSSVHTQYF. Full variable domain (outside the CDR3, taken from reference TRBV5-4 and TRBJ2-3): ETGVTQSPTHLIKTRGQQVTLRCSSQSGHNTVSWYQQALGQGPQFIFQYYREEENGRGNFPPRFSGLQFPNYSSELNVNALELDDSALYLCASSATGLSSVHTQYFGPGTRLTVL.

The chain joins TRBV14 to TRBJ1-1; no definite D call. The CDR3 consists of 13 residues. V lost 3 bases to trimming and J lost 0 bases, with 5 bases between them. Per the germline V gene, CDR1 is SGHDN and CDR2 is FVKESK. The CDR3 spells CASSHNMNTEAFF. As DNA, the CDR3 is TGTGCCAGCAGCCACAACATGAACACTGAAGCTTTCTTT.

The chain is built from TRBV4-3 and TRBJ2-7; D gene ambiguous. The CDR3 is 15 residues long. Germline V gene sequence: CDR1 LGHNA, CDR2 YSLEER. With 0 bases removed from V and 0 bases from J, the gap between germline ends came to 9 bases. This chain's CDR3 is CASSQDQASSYEQYF. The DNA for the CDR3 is TGCGCCAGCAGCCAAGATCAGGCGAGCTCCTACGAGCAGTACTTC.

CDR3 in DNA: TGCAGCGTTTCCACAGGGTCTAGCAATCAGCCCCAGCATTTT. This encodes CSVSTGSSNQPQHF. The chain combines TRBV29-1 with TRBJ1-5; tentative D call: TRBD1 (6 bases). In germline, CDR1 is SQVTM, CDR2 ANQGSEA. This CDR3 spans 14 amino acids. The ends were cut back, 5 bases at V and 0 bases at J, with 11 bases in the middle.

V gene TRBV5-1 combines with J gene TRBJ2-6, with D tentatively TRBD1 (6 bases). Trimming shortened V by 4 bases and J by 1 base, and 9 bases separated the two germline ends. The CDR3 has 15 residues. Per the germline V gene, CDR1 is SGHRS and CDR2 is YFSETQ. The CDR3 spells CASSQQGSGANVLTF. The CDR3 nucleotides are TGCGCCAGCAGCCAACAGGGATCTGGGGCCAACGTCCTGACTTTC.

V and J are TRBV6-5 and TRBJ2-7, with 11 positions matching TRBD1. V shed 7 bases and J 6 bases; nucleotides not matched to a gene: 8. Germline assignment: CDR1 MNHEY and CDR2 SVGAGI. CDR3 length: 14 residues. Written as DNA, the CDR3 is TGTGCCAGCATCAAGGCGGGACAGGGGGGCGAGCAGTACTTC. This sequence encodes CASIKAGQGGEQYF.

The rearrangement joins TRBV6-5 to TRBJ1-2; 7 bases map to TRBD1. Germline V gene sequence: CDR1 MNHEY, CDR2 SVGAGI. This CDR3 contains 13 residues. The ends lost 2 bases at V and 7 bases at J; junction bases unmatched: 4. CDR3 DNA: TGTGCCAGCAGTTACCTTAACAGGGGTGGCTACACCTTC. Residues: CASSYLNRGGYTF.

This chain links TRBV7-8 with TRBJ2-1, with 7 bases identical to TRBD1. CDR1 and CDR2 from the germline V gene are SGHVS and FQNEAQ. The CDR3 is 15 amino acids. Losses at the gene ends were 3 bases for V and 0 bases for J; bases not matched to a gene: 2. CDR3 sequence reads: CASSLDRISYNEQFF. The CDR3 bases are TGTGCCAGCAGCTTGGACAGGATCTCCTACAATGAGCAGTTCTTC.

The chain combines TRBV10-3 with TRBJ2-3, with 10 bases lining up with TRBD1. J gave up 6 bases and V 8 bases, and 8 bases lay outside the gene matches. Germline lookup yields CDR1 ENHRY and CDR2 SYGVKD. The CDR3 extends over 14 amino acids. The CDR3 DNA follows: TGTGCCATCTGGGATGACAGGGGGCGTGATACGCAGTATTTT. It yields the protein CAIWDDRGRDTQYF.